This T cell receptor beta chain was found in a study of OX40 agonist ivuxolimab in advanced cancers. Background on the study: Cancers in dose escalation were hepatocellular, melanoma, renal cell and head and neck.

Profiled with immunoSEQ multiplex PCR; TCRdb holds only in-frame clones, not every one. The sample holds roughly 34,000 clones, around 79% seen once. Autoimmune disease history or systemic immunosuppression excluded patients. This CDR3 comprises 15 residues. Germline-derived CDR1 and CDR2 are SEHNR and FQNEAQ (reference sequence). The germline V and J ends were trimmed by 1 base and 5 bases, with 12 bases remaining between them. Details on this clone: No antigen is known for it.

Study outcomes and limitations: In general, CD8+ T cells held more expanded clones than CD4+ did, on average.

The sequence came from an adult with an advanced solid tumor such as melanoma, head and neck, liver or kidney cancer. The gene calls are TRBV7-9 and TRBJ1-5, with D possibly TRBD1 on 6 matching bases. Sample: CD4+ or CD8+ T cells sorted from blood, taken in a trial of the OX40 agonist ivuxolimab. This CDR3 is CASSLGHRDDQPQHF. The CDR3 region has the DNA TGTGCCAGCAGCTTAGGCCACAGGGACGATCAGCCCCAGCATTTT.